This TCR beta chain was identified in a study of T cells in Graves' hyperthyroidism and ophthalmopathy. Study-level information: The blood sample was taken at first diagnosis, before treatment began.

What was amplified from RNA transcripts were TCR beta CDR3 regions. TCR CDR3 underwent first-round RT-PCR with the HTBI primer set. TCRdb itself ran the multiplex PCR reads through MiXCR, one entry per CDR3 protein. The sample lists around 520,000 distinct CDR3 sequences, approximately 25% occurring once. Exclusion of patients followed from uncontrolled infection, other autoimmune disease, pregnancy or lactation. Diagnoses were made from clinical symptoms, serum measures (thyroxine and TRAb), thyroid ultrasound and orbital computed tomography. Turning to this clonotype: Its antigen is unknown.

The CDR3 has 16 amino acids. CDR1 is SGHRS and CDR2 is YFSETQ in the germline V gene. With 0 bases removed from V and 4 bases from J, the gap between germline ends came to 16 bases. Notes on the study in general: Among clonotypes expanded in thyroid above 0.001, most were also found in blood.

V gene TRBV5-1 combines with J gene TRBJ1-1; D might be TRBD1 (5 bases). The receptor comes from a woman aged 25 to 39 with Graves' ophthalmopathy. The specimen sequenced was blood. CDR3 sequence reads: CASSLDGGGYGTEAFF. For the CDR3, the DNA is TGCGCCAGCAGCTTGGATGGGGGAGGTTACGGCACTGAAGCTTTCTTT. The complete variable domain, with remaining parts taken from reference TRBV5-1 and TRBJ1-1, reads KAGVTQTPRYLIKTRGQQVTLSCSPISGHRSVSWYQQTPGQGLQFLFEYFSETQRNKGNFPGRFSGRQFSNSRSEMNVSTLELGDSALYLCASSLDGGGYGTEAFFGQGTRLTVV.